The 7 T cell receptor beta chains below come from one sample, sequenced in a study of patients and donors after allogeneic stem cell transplantation (dated by TCRdb to about 2020). Libraries were prepared through RT-PCR. These reads were obtained on a NextSeq 550. The public reads were reprocessed in TCRdb via fastp at Q25 and MiXCR, keeping in-frame beta chains. Every CDR3 protein is listed once, alongside the most common genes and DNA of its rows. In all, the sample holds roughly 940,000 distinct CDR3 sequences, and about a sixth of those were seen once. The ten largest clones represent 5% to 6.5% of the sample. Material for sequencing was blood, either unsorted or a sorted T cell fraction (not recorded which). All receptors come from a human donor who was either an allogeneic HSCT recipient or a stem cell or donor lymphocyte infusion donor (not recorded which). It is not recorded whose cells these are; they may come from a transplant donor.

This clonotype came up many times. This chain uses TRBV5-6 with TRBJ1-6; 8 positions match TRBD1. The CDR3 has 15 amino acids. With V trimmed by 2 bases and J by 6 bases, 4 bases remained unmatched. The germline CDR1 and CDR2 sequences are SGHDT and YYEEEE. The CDR3 loop reads CASSFDRGLNSPLHF. DNA of the CDR3: TGTGCCAGCAGCTTTGACAGGGGCCTTAATTCACCCCTCCACTTT.

The rearrangement links TRBV3-1 to TRBJ2-2, with D maybe TRBD2 (5 bases). The CDR3 contains 16 residues. Germline CDR1 is LGHDT and CDR2 is YNNKEL (reference sequence). The V gene lost 2 bases and the J gene lost 0 bases, with 10 bases spanning the gap. CDR3 nucleotides: TGTGCCAGCAGCCAAACGCGGACTGCGAACACCGGGGAGCTGTTTTTT. Its protein is CASSQTRTANTGELFF.

V is TRBV5-1 and J is TRBJ1-4, with D possibly matching TRBD1 (6 bases). Per the germline V gene, CDR1 is SGHRS and CDR2 is YFSETQ. V shed 4 bases and J shed 8 bases, with 9 bases lying between them. The CDR3 covers 12 residues. The CDR3 region is CASSITGEKLFF. CDR3 in DNA: TGCGCCAGCAGCATTACAGGGGAAAAACTGTTTTTT.

The genes are TRBV24-1 and TRBJ2-5, with 12 bases identical to TRBD2. Trimming took 4 bases from V and 4 from J; bases not matched to a gene: 6. This CDR3 is 16 amino acids long. Germline V gene sequence: CDR1 KGHDR, CDR2 SFDVKD. The CDR3 protein is CATSDPGLAGPETQYF. Here the CDR3 DNA reads TGTGCCACCAGTGACCCCGGACTAGCGGGGCCAGAGACCCAGTACTTC.

This clonotype has at least ten counts. V and J are TRBV4-1 and TRBJ2-1; 9 positions agree with TRBD1. The CDR3 covers 16 residues. Germline values: CDR1 MGHRA, CDR2 YSYEKL. V shed 4 bases and J 6 bases; nucleotides not matched to a gene: 10. As DNA, the CDR3 is TGCGCCAGCAGCCTCGGCGGTGGGACAGGGCCCAATGAGCAGTTCTTC. Translation gives CASSLGGGTGPNEQFF.

The CDR3 DNA sequence: TGCAGTGCTAAGACCGGGACTAGCGGCCCCTACGAGCAGTACTTC. Translation: CSAKTGTSGPYEQYF. The chain is built from TRBV20-1 and TRBJ2-7; TRBD2 matches 11 bases. The CDR3 consists of 15 residues. In germline, CDR1 is DFQATT, CDR2 SNEGSKA (reference sequence). The V gene end was trimmed by 4 bases and the J gene end by 2 bases; junction bases not matched to a gene: 7.

The rearrangement joins TRBV4-1 to TRBJ1-1; perhaps TRBD1 as D (5 bases). Germline assignment: CDR1 MGHRA and CDR2 YSYEKL. CDR3 size: 12 residues. V gave up 1 base and J gave up 8 bases, with 8 bases separating them. The CDR3 protein is CASSQAGGEAFF. CDR3 DNA: TGCGCCAGCAGCCAAGCCGGGGGAGAAGCTTTCTTT.